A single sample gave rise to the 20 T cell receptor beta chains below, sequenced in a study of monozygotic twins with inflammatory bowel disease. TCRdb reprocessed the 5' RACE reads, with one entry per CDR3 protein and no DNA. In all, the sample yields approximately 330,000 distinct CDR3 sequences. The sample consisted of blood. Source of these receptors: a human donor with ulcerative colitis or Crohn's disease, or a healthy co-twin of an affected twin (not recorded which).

CDR3 sequence reads: CASSPQNQPQHF. The genes are TRBV12-3 or TRBV12-4 and TRBJ1-5. The CDR3 consists of 12 residues.

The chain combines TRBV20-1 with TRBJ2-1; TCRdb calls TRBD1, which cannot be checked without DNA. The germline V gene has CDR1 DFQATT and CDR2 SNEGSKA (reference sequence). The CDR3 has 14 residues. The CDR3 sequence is CSARKGAGYNEQFF.

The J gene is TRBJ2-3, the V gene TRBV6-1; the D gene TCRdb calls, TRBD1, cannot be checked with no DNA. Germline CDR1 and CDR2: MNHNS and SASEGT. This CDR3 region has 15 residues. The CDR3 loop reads CASSKGDTSTDTQYF.

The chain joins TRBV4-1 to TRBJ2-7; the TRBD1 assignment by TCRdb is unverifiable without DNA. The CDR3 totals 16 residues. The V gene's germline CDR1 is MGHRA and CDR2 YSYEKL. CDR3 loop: CASSPLTVRGTYEQYF.

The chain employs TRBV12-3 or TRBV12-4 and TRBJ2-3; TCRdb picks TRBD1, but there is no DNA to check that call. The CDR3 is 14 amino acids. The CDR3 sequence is CASSRQGAGDTQYF.

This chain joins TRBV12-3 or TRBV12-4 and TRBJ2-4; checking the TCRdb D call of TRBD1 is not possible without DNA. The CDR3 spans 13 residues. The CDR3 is CASSLEGGNIQYF.

The CDR3 sequence is CASRPSLGSGNTIYF. V usage is TRBV28 and J usage is TRBJ1-3. Germline V gives CDR1 MDHEN, CDR2 SYDVKM. The CDR3 sequence is 15 residues long.

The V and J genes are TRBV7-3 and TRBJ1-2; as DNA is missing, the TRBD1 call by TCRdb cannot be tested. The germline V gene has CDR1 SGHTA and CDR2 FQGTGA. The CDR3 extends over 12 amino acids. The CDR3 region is CASSGGSYGYTF.

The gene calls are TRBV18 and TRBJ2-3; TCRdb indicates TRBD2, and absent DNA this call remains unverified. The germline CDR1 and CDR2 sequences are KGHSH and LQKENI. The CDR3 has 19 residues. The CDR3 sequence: CASSPQPSGRPRGSDTQYF.

The CDR3 here is CASQRRTANTEAFF. The genes are TRBV27 and TRBJ1-1; the TCRdb call, TRBD1, lacks DNA for checking. The CDR3 has 14 amino acids. CDR1 MNHEY and CDR2 SMNVEV come from the germline V gene (reference sequence).

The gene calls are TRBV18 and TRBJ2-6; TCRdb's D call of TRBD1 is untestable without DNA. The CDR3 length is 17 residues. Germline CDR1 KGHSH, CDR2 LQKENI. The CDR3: CASSPGQVGSGANVLTF.

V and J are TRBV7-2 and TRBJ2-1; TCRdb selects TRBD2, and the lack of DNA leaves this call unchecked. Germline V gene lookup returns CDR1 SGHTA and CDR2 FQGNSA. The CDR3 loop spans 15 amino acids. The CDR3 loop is CASSSSGLEGNEQFF.

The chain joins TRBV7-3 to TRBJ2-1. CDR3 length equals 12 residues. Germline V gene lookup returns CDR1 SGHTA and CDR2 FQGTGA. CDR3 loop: CASSPIGNEQFF.

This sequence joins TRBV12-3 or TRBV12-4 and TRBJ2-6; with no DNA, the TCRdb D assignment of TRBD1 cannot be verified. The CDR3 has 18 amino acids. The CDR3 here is CASSARDRYPSGANVLTF.

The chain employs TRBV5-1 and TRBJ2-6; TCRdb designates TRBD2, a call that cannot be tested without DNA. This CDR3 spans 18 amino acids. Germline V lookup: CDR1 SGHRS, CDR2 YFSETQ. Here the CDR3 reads CASSLTRSGRSGANVLTF.

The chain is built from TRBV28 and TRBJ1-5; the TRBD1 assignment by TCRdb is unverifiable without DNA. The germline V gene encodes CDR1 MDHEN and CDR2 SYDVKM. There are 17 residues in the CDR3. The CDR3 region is CASSGTGGSGGNQPQHF.

The CDR3 reads CATSRTPRGRGETQYF. The rearrangement joins TRBV15 to TRBJ2-5; the D call of TRBD1 rests on TCRdb alone, since no DNA is present to check it. The CDR3 contains 16 residues. The germline gives CDR1 LNHNV, CDR2 YYDKDF (reference sequence).

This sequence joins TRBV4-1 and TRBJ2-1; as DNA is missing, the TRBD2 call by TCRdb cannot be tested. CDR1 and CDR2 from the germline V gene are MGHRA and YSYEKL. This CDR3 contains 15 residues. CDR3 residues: CASSPSSGTYNEQFF.

This chain's CDR3 is CAISQGAGPSTDTQYF. The chain is built from TRBV10-3 and TRBJ2-3; TCRdb's assignment of TRBD1 cannot be checked, as there is no DNA. The CDR3 sequence is 16 residues long. The V gene's germline CDR1 is ENHRY and CDR2 SYGVKD.

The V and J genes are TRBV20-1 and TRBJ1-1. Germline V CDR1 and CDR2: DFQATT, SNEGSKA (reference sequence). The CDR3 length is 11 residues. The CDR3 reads CSAREGPEAFF.